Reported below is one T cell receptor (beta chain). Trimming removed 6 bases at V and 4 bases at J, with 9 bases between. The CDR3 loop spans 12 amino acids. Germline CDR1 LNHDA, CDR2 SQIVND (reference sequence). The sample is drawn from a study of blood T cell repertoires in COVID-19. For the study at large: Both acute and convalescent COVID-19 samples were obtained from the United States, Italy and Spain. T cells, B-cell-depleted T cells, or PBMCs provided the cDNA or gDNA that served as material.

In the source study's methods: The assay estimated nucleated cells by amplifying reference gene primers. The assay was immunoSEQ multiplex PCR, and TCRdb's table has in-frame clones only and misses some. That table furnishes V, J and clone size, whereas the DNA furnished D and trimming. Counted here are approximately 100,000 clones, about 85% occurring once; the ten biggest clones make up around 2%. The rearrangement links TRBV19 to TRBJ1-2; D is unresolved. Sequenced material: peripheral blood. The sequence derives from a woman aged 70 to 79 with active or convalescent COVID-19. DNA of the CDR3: TGTGCCAGTAGGGCGACTGCCTATGGCTACACCTTC. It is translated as CASRATAYGYTF. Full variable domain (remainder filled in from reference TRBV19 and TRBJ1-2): DGGITQSPKYLFRKEGQNVTLSCEQNLNHDAMYWYRQDPGQGLRLIYYSQIVNDFQKGDIAEGYSVSREKKESFPLTVTSAQKNPTAFYLCASRATAYGYTFGSGTRLTVV.